This T cell receptor (beta chain) was recovered during a study of cytomegalovirus exposure and HLA in healthy donors. General study findings and limits: An assumption of roughly uniform sequencing depth across donors underlay the presence/absence analyses. Cytomegalovirus association was assigned to approximately 160 TCR beta chains.

The PCR was carried out with 60 Vbeta primers and 13 Jbeta primers. In the original analysis: In a later analysis, roughly 86 million unique TCR beta chains included roughly 11 million shared by two or more donors. Data came from immunoSEQ multiplex PCR; TCRdb stores just in-frame clones and leaves some out. Clone size and V and J calls were adopted from that table, with D and trimming inferred from the DNA. This repertoire comprises approximately 38,000 clones; its ten largest clones make up approximately 1.4%. Trimming took 0 bases from V and 2 from J; bases not matched to a gene: 11. Germline lookup yields CDR1 MGHRA and CDR2 YSYEKL. This CDR3 spans 19 amino acids. Worth noting for this clone: Its antigen is not known.

This cohort consisted of healthy bone marrow donors. The chain joins TRBV4-1 to TRBJ2-7; 12 bases agree with TRBD2. The source material was PBMCs. This TCR derives from a man between 25 and 39 years old in good health and CMV-seronegative. CDR3 protein: CASSQEAGTSGWDPYEQYF. Here the CDR3 DNA reads TGCGCCAGCAGCCAAGAGGCTGGGACTAGCGGGTGGGACCCCTACGAGCAGTACTTC.